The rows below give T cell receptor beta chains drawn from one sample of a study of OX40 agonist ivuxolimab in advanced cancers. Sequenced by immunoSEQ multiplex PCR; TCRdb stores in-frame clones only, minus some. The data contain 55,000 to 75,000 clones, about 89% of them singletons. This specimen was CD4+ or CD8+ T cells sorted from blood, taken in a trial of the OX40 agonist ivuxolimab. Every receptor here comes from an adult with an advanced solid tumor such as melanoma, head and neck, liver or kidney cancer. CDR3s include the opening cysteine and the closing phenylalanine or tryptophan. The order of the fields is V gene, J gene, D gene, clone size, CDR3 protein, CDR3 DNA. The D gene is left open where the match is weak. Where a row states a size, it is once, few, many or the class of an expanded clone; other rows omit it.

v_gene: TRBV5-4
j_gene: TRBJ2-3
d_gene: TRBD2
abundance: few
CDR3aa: CASSFGTSGSSTDTQYF
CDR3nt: TGTGCCAGCAGCTTCGGGACTAGCGGCTCTAGCACAGATACGCAGTATTTT

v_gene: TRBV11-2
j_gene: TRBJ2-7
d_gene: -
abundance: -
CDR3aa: CASSFSGVGYEQYF
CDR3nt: TGTGCCAGCAGCTTCTCAGGGGTGGGCTACGAGCAGTACTTC

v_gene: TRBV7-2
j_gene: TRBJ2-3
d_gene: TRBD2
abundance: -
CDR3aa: CASSPWGLAGGGGDTQYF
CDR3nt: TGTGCCAGCAGCCCGTGGGGTCTAGCGGGAGGTGGGGGAGATACGCAGTATTTT

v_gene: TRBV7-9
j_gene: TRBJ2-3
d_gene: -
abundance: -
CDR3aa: CASSQFPPDTQYF
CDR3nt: TGTGCCAGCTCACAATTCCCCCCAGATACGCAGTATTTT

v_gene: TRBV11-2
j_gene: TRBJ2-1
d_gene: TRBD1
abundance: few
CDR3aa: CASSLGQYDNEQFF
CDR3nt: TGTGCCAGCAGCTTGGGACAGTATGACAATGAGCAGTTCTTC

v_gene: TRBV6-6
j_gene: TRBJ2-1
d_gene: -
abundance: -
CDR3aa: CAAGSSYNEQFF
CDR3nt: TGTGCGGCCGGGAGCTCCTACAATGAGCAGTTCTTC

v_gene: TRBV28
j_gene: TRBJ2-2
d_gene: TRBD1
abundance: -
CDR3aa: CASSSTGAGGELFF
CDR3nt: TGTGCCAGCAGTTCGACAGGGGCAGGCGGGGAGCTGTTTTTT

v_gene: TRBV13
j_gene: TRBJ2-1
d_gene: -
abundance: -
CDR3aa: CASSLGLQMDEQFF
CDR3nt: TGTGCCAGCAGCTTAGGACTTCAAATGGATGAGCAGTTCTTC

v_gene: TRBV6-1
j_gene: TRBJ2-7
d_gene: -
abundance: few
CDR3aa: CASSGPGGYEQYF
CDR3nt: TGTGCCAGCAGCGGGCCCGGGGGCTACGAGCAGTACTTC

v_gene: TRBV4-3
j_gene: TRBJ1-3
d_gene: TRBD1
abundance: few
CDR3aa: CASSHIGQASGNTIYF
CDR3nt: TGCGCCAGCAGCCATATCGGACAGGCCTCTGGAAACACCATATATTTT

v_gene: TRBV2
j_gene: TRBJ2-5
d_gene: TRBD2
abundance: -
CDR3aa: CASSRTSGQETQYF
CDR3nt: TGTGCCAGCAGCAGGACTAGCGGCCAAGAGACCCAGTACTTC

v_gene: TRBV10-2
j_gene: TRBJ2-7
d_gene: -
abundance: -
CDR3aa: CASSGAWQGYEQYF
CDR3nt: TGCGCCAGCAGTGGGGCGTGGCAGGGATACGAGCAGTACTTC

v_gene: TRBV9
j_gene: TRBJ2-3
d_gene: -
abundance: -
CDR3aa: CASSAKLTDTQYF
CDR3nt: TGTGCCAGCAGCGCTAAGCTCACAGATACGCAGTATTTT

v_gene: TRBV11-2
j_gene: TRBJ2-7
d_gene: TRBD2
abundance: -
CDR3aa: CASSSSSGSGYEQYF
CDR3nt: TGTGCCAGCAGCTCGAGCAGCGGGAGTGGCTACGAGCAGTACTTC

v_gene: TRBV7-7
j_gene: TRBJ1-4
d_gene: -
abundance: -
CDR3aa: CASSLDSSSSKLFF
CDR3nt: TGTGCCAGCAGCTTAGATTCGTCCTCGTCAAAACTGTTTTTT

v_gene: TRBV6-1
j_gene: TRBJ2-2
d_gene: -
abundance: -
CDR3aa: CASSELRGGTGELFF
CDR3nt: TGTGCCAGCAGTGAACTCAGGGGTGGCACCGGGGAGCTGTTTTTT

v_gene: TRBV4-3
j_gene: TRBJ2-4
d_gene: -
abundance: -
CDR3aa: CASSQEVGQATRNIQYF
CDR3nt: TGCGCCAGCAGCCAAGAGGTGGGCCAGGCCACCAGAAACATTCAGTACTTC

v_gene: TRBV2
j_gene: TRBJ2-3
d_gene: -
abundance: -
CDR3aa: CASSDPGNTDTQYF
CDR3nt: TGTGCCAGCAGTGATCCAGGGAACACAGATACGCAGTATTTT

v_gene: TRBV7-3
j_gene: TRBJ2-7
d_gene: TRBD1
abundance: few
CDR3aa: CASSPSGTGDYEQYF
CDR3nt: TGTGCCAGCAGCCCTTCCGGGACAGGGGACTACGAGCAGTACTTC

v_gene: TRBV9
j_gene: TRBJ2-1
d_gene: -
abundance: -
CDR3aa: CASSVQGRDLGSYNEQFF
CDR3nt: TGTGCCAGCAGCGTACAGGGGCGAGACCTTGGCTCCTACAATGAGCAGTTCTTC

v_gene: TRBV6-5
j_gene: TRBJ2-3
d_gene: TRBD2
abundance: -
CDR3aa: CASSYGRATDTQYF
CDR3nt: TGTGCCAGCAGTTACGGGAGGGCCACAGATACGCAGTATTTT

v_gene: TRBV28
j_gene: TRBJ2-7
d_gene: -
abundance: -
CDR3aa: CASSLRAYEQYF
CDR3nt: TGTGCCAGCAGTTTAAGGGCCTACGAGCAGTACTTC

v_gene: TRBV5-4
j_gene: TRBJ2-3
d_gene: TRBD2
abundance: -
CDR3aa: CASSPISGVGTDTQYF
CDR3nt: TGTGCCAGCAGCCCGATTAGCGGGGTCGGCACAGATACGCAGTATTTT

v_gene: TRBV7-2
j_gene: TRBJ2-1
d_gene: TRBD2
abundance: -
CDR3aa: CASSLAGVGSGKNNEQFF
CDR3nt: TGTGCCAGCAGCTTAGCGGGGGTGGGTAGCGGGAAGAACAATGAGCAGTTCTTC

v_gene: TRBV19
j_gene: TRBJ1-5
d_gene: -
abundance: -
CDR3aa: CASSIEGLGSWPQHF
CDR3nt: TGTGCCAGTAGTATAGAAGGGTTAGGGTCGTGGCCCCAGCATTTT

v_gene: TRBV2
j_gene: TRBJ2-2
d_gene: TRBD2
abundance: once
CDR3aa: CATLGTSGLAGELFF
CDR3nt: TGTGCCACACTAGGGACTAGCGGCTTAGCCGGGGAGCTGTTTTTT

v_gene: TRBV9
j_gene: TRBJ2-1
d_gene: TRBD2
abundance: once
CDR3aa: CASSVEAGTTSHEQFF
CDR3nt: TGTGCCAGCAGCGTAGAAGCGGGAACTACATCCCATGAGCAGTTCTTC

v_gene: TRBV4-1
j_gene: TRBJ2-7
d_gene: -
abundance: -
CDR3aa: CASSQEPAPGRPSSYEQYF
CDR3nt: TGCGCCAGCAGCCAAGAACCCGCCCCTGGCAGACCGAGCTCCTACGAGCAGTACTTC

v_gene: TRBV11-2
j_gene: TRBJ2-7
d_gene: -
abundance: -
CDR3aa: CASSLLSGSSYEQYF
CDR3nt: TGTGCCAGCAGCTTACTGAGCGGTAGCTCCTACGAGCAGTACTTC

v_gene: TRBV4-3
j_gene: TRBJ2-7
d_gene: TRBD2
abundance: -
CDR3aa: CASSRTRASGYEQYF
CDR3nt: TGCGCCAGCAGCCGCACGAGAGCTAGCGGCTACGAGCAGTACTTC

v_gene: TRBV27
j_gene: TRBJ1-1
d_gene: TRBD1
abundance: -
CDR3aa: CASSRTGSVNTEAFF
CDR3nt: TGTGCCAGCAGTCGGACAGGGTCGGTGAACACTGAAGCTTTCTTT

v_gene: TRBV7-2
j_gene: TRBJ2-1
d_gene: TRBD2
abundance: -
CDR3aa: CASSLGAGELVGEQFF
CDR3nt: TGTGCCAGCAGCTTAGGAGCGGGAGAGCTCGTGGGTGAGCAGTTCTTC

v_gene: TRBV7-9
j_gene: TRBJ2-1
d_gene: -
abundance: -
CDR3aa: CATQTDSSYNEQFF
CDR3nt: TGTGCCACCCAGACCGACAGCTCCTACAATGAGCAGTTCTTC

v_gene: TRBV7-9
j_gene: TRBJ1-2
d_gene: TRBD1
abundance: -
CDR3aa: CASSFRTGGDYGYTF
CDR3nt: TGTGCCAGCAGCTTCCGGACAGGGGGCGACTATGGCTACACCTTC

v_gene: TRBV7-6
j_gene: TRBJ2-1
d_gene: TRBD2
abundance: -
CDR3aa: CASSATGLAGQEFEQFF
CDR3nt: TGTGCCAGCAGCGCGACGGGACTAGCGGGCCAGGAGTTTGAGCAGTTCTTC

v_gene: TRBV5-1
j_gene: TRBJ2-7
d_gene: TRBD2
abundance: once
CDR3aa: CASSWTSGYEQYF
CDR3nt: TGCGCCAGCAGCTGGACTAGCGGCTACGAGCAGTACTTC

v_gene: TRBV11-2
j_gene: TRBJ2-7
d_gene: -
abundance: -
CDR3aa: CASSLGQSSYEQYF
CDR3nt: TGTGCCAGCAGCTTAGGTCAGAGCTCCTACGAGCAGTACTTC

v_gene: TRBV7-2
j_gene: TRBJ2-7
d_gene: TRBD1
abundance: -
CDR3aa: CASSLDRAYEQYF
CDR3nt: TGCGCCAGCAGTCTAGACAGGGCCTACGAGCAGTACTTC

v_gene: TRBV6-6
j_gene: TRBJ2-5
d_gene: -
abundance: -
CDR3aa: CASSYPGGRETQYF
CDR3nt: TGTGCCAGCAGTTACCCCGGGGGACGAGAGACCCAGTACTTC

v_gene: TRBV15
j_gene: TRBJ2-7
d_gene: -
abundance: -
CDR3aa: CATSLDGLTYEQYF
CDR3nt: TGTGCCACCAGCTTAGACGGACTGACCTACGAGCAGTACTTC

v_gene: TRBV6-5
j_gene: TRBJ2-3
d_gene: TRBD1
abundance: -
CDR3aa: CASSYSGQLDTQYF
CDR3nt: TGTGCCAGCAGTTACTCGGGACAGTTAGATACGCAGTATTTT

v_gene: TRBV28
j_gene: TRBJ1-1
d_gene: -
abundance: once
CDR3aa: CASSPFKHMNTEAFF
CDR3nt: TGTGCCAGCAGTCCGTTCAAGCACATGAACACTGAAGCTTTCTTT

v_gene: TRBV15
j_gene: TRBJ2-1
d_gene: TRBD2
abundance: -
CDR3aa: CATSAGLADLYNEQFF
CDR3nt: TGTGCCACCAGCGCGGGACTAGCGGACCTCTACAATGAGCAGTTCTTC

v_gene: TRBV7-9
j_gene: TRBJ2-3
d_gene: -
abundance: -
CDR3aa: CASRANPGFLSTDTQYF
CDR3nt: TGTGCCAGCAGGGCAAACCCGGGTTTTCTTAGCACAGATACGCAGTATTTT

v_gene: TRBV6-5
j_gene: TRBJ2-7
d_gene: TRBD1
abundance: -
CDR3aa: CASSYGTGGYEQYF
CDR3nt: TGTGCCAGCAGTTACGGGACAGGGGGCTACGAGCAGTACTTC

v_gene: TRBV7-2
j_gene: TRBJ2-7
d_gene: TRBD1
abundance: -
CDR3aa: CASSSTGAGEQYF
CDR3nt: TGTGCCAGCAGCTCTACAGGGGCCGGGGAGCAGTACTTC

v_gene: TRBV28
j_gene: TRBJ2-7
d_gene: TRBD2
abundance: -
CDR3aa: CASSLASGSGEQYF
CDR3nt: TGTGCCAGCAGTTTGGCTAGCGGGAGTGGCGAGCAGTACTTC

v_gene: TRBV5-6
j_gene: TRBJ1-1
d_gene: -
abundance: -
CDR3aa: CASSYEGLEAFF
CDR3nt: TGTGCCAGCAGCTATGAAGGCCTTGAAGCTTTCTTT

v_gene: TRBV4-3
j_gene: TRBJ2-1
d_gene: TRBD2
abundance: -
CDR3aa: CASSPGLAGDFMFF
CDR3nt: TGCGCCAGCAGCCCCGGTTTGGCGGGAGATTTCATGTTCTTC

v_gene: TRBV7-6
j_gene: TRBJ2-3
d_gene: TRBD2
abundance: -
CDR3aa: CASSPGLAGSTDTQYF
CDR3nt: TGTGCCAGCAGCCCAGGACTAGCGGGAAGCACAGATACGCAGTATTTT

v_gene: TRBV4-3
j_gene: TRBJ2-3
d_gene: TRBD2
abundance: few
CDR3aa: CASSQDSVAGARTDTQYF
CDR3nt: TGCGCCAGCAGCCAAGATTCCGTAGCGGGAGCTCGCACAGATACGCAGTATTTT

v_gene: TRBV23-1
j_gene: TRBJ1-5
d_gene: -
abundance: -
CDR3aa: CASSRGLLDEQQSAPAF
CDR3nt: TGCGCCAGCAGTCGGGGTCTCCTAGATGAACAGCAATCAGCCCCAGCATTT

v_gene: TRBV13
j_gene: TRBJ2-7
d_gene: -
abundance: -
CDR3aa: CASSLGGAQYF
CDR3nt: TGTGCCAGCAGCTTAGGGGGTGCTCAGTACTTC

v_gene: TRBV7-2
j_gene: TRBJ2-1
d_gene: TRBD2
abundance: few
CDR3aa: CASSSGLAGGSEQFF
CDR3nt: TGTGCCAGCAGCTCGGGACTAGCGGGAGGCAGTGAGCAGTTCTTC

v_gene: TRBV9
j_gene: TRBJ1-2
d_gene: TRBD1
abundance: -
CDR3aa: CASSASRDRVAGYTF
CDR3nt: TGTGCCAGCAGCGCGTCCCGGGACAGGGTCGCTGGCTACACCTTC

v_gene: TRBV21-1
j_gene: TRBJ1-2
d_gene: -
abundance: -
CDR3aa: CASFSEGQAQTANYGYTF
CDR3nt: TGTGCCAGCTTCTCAGAGGGACAGGCACAAACGGCTAACTATGGCTACACCTTC

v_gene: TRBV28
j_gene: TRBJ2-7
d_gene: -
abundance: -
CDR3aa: CASSLGGTYEQYF
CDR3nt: TGTGCCAGCAGTTTGGGCGGAACCTACGAGCAGTACTTC

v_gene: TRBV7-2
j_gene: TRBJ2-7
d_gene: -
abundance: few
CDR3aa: CASSPRGWEWGSYEQYF
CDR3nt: TGTGCCAGCAGCCCCCGAGGTTGGGAGTGGGGCTCCTACGAGCAGTACTTC